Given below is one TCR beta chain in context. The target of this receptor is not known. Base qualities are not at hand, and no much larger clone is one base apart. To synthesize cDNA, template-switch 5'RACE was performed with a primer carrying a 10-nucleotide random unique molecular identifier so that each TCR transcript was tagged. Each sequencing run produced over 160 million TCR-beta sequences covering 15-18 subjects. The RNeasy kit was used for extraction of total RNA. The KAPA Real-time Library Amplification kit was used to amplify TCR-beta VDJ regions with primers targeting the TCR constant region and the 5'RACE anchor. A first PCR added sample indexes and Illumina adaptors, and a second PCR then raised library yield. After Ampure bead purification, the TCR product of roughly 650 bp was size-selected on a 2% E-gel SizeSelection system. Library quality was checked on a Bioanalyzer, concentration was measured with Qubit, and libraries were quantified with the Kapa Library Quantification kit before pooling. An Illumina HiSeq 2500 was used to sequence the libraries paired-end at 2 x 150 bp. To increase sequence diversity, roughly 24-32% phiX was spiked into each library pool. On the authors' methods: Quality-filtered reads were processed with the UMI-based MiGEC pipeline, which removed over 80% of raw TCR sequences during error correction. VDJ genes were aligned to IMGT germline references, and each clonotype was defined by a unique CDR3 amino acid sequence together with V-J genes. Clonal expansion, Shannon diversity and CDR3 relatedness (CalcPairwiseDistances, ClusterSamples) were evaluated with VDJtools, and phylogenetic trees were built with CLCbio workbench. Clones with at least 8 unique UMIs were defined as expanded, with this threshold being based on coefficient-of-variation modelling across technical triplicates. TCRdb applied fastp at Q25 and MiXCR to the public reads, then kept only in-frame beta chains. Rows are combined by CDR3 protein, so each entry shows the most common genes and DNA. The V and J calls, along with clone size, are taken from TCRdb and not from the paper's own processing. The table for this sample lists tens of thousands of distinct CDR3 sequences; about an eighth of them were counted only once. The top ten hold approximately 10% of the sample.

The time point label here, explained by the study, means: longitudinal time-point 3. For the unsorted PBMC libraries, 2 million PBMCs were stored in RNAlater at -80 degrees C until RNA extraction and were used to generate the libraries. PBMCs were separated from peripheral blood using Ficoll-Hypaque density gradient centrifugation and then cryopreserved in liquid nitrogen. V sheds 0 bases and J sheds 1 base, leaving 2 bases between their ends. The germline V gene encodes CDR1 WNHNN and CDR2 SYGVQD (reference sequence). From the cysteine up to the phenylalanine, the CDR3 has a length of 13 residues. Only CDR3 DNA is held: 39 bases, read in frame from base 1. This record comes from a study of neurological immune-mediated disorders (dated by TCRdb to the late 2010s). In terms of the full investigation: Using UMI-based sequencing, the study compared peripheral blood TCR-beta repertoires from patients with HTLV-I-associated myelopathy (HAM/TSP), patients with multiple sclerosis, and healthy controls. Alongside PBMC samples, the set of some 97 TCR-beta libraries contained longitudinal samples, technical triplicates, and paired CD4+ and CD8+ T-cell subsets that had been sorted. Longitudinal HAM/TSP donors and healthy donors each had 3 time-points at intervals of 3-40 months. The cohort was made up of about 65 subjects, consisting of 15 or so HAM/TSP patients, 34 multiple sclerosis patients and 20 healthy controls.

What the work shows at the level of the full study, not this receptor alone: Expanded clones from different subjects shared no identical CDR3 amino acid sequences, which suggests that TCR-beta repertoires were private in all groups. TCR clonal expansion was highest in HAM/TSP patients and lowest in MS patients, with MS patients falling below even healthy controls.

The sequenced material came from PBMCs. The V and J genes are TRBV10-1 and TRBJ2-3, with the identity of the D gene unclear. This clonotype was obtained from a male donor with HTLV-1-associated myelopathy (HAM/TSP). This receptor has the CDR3 CASSESGTDTQYF. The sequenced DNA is TGCGCCAGCAGTGAGTCGGGCACAGATACGCAGTATTTT.